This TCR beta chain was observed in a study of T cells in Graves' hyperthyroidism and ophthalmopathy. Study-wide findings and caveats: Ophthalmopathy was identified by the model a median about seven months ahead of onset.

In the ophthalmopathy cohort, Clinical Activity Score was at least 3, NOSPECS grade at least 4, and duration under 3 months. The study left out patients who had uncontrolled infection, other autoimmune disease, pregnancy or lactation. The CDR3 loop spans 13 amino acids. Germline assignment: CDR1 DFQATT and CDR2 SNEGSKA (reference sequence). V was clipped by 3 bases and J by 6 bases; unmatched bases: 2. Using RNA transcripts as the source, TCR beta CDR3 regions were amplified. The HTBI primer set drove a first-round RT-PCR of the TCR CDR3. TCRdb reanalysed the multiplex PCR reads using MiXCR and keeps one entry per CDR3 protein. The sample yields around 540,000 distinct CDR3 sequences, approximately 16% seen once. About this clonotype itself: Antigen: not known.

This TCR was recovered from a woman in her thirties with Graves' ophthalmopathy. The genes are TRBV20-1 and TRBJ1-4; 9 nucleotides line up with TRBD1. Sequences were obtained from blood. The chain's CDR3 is CSARTGGHEKLFF. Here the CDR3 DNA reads TGCAGTGCTAGGACAGGGGGGCATGAAAAACTGTTTTTT.